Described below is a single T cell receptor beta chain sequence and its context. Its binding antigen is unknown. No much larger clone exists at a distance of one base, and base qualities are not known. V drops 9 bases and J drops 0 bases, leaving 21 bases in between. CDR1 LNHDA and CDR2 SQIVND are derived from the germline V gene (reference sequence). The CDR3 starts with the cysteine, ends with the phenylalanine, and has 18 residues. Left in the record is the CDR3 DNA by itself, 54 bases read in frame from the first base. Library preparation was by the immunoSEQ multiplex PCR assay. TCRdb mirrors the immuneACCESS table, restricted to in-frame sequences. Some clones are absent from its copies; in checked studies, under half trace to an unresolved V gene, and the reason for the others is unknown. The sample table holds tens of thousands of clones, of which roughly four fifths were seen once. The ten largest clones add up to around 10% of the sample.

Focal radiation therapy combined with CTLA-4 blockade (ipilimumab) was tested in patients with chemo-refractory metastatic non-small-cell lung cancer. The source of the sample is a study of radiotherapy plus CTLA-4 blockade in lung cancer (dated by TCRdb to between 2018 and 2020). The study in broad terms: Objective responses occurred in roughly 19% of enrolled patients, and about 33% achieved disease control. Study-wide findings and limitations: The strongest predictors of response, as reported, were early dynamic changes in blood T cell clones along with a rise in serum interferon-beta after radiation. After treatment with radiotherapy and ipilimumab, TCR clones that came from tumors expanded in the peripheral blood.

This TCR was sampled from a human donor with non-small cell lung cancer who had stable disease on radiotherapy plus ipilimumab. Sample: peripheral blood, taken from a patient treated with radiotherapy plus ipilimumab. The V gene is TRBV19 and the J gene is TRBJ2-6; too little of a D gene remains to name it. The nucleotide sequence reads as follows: TGTGCCAGCTCCCGGCTAGGCACGATATTCTCTGGGGCCAACGTCCTGACTTTC. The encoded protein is CASSRLGTIFSGANVLTF. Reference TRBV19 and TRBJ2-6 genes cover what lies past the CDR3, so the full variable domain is DGGITQSPKYLFRKEGQNVTLSCEQNLNHDAMYWYRQDPGQGLRLIYYSQIVNDFQKGDIAEGYSVSREKKESFPLTVTSAQKNPTAFYLCASSRLGTIFSGANVLTFGAGSRLTVL.